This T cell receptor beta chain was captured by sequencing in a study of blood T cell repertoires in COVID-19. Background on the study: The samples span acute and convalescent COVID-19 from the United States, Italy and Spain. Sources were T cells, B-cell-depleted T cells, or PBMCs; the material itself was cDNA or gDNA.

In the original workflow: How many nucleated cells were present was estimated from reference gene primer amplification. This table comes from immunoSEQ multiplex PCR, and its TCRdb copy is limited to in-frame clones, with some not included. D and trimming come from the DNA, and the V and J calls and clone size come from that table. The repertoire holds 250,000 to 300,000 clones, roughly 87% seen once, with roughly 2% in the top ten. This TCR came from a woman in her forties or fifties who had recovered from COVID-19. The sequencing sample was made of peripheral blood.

The CDR3 sequence is CASSLPSGQFGETQYF. The DNA of the CDR3 is TGTGCCAGCAGCTTACCCTCGGGACAGTTCGGAGAGACCCAGTACTTC. The chain couples TRBV7-2 to TRBJ2-5; 7 bases agree with TRBD1. The junction had 10 bases not matched to a gene; V was cut back by 2 bases and J by 4 bases. The length of the CDR3 is 16 residues. The germline gives CDR1 SGHTA, CDR2 FQGNSA.